The clone carrying this T cell receptor beta chain was recorded many times. Its antigen is currently unknown. With the read ending 3 residues before the CDR3 end, the germline J gene is used to fill in that end. These data originate in a study of T cell clonality in common variable immunodeficiency. Whole-study results and caveats: CVID subjects had higher TCRbeta clonality than healthy controls, most marked in about a third. In common variable immunodeficiency, TCR beta chains reportedly carried fewer deletions and N-nucleotide insertions.

Some clones are missing from TCRdb's copy, which holds only in-frame ones; the method was immunoSEQ multiplex PCR. This sample carries 40,000 to 55,000 clones, none of them present only once. Per the germline V gene, CDR1 is SGHVS and CDR2 is FNYEAQ. The V end lost 2 bases, the J end lost 5 bases, and 19 bases lay between the germline ends. The CDR3 is 16 residues long. The sample comprised peripheral blood mononuclear cells. The rearrangement uses TRBV7-6 and TRBJ2-7; the D gene is possibly TRBD1 (7 bases). The origin of this receptor is a person between 18 and 69 years old in good health. The CDR3 bases that were read are TGTGCCAGCAGCTTAAATGGGCAGGGGGGAACAGACGAG. Residues: CASSLNGQGGTDE. From start to end, the CDR3 is CASSLNGQGGTDEQYF.